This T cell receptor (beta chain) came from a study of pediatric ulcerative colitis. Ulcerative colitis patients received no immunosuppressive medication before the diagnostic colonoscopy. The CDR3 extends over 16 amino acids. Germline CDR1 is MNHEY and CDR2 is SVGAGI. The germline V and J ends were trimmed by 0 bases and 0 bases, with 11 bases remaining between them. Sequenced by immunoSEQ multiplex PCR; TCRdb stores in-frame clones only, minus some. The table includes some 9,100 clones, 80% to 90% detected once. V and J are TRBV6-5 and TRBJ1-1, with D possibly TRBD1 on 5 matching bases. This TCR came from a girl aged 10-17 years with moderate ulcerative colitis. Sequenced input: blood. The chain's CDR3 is CASSYSTGRVNTEAFF. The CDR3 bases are TGTGCCAGCAGTTACTCGACGGGCAGGGTGAACACTGAAGCTTTCTTT.